This TCR beta chain came from a study of T cell responses to AZD1222 COVID-19 vaccine. Germline CDR1 SGDLS, CDR2 YYNGEE. This CDR3 spans 15 amino acids. Trimming left V 3 bases short and J 0 bases short, with 10 bases between. The sample holds one count of this clone. Its antigen is undetermined. Profiled with immunoSEQ multiplex PCR; TCRdb holds only in-frame clones, not every one. Among 80,000 to 95,000 clones listed, about 92% were seen once. Study-level results: The study found Spike-specific TCR breadth and depth rose after two AZD1222 doses. Females made up more of the donors, who were largely white British, and clonal diversity may have come out too low. Dominant at 160-218 and 743-854, vaccine-associated CD4 TCRs also spanned spike. Unmutated regions of variants are reportedly targeted by nearly half of spike-specific TCRs.

The J gene is TRBJ1-5, the V gene TRBV9; weak D call: TRBD1 (5 bases). The TCR originated in an adult in good health. Source: peripheral blood, taken on day 0 of AZD1222 vaccination. Here the CDR3 DNA reads TGTGCCAGCAGCGCCCGGGACGATAGCAATCAGCCCCAGCATTTT. It encodes CASSARDDSNQPQHF.